The present TCR beta chain was sequenced within a study of molecular identifiers for immune sequencing clone quantification. With respect to this clonotype: As yet, its antigen is unknown.

Study outcomes and limitations: Identical barcode-sharing TCR molecules could lead to underestimated sizes for highly expanded clones. Beyond 20 RNA copies, clones held over 97% of effector molecules, compared with under 1% in naive cells.

TCRdb passed the PCR reads through MiXCR, listing each CDR3 protein once. Among more than 450,000 distinct CDR3 sequences listed, less than 30% were seen once. Sequencing was done on a sample of naive CD8+ T cells from blood, with Jurkat cell RNA spiked in. Subset of the sample: FACS-sorted CD8+CD4-CCR7+CD45RA+ naive T cells. The sequence came from a human donor in good health. Some libraries in this study had Jurkat cell RNA spiked in.

In DNA, the CDR3 is TGTGCCAGCAGTTTTCAAGGGACAGGGGTGAACGAGCAGTACTTC. The encoded protein is CASSFQGTGVNEQYF. The V gene is TRBV27, the J gene TRBJ2-7; 10 positions agree with TRBD1. CDR1 is MNHEY, CDR2 SMNVEV, per germline (reference sequence). Germline trimming cut 3 bases from V and 5 bases from J; bases unmatched to any gene: 7. This CDR3 spans 15 amino acids.